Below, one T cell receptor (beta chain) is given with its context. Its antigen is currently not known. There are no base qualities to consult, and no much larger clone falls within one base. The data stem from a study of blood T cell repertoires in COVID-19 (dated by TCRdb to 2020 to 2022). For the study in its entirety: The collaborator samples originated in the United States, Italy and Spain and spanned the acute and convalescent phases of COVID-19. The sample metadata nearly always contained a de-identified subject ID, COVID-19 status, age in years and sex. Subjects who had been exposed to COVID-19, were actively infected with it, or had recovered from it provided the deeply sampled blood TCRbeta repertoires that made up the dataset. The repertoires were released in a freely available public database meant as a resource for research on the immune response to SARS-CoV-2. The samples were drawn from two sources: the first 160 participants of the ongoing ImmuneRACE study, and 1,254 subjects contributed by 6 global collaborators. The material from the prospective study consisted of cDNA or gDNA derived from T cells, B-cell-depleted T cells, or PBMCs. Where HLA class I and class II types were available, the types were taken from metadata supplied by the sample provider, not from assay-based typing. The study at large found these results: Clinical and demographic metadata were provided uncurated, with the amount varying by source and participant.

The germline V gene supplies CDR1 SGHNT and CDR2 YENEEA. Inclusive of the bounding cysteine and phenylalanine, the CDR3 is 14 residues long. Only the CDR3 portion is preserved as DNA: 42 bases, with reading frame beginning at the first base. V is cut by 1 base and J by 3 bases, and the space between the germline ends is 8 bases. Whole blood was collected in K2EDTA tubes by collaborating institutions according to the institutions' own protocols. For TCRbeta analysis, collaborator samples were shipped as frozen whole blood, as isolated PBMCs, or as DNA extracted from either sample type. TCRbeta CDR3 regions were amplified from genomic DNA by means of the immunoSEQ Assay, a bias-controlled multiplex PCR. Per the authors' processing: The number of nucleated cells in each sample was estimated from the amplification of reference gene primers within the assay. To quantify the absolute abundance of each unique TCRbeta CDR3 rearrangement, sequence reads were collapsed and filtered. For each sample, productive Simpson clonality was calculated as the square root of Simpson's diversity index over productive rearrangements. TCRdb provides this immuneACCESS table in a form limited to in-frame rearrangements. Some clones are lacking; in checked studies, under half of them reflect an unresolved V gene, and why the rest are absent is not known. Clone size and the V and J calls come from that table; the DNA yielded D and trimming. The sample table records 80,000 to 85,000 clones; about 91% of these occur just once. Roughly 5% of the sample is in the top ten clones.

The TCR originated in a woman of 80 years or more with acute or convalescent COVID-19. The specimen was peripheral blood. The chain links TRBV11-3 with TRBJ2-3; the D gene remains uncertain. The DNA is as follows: TGTGCCAGCAGCTTAGCTGCGTGGACAGATACGCAGTATTTT. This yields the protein CASSLAAWTDTQYF.